This passage covers 29 T cell receptor beta chains from one sample sequenced in a study of OX40 agonist ivuxolimab in advanced cancers. The assay was immunoSEQ multiplex PCR, and TCRdb's table has in-frame clones only and misses some. The sample consists of around 57,000 clones, approximately 90% of them appearing once. The sequenced sample was CD4+ or CD8+ T cells sorted from blood, obtained in a trial of the OX40 agonist ivuxolimab. These receptors were taken from an adult with an advanced solid tumor such as melanoma, head and neck, liver or kidney cancer.

The chain couples TRBV19 to TRBJ1-1, with a tentative D call TRBD1 (6 bases). V lost 8 bases and J lost 6, with 22 bases in between. There are 15 residues in the CDR3. Per the germline V gene, CDR1 is LNHDA and CDR2 is SQIVND (reference sequence). CDR3 region: CASSTHNPGDPEAFF. As DNA, the CDR3 is TGTGCCAGTTCAACCCACAACCCAGGGGACCCTGAAGCTTTCTTT.

This clone was observed a single time. This sequence joins TRBV11-2 and TRBJ1-1; the D is unclear. CDR1 is SGHAT and CDR2 is FQNNGV in the germline V gene. V lost 1 base and J lost 5, with 8 bases in between. The CDR3 runs 13 residues. The CDR3 is CASSLVGRTEAFF. CDR3 DNA sequence: TGTGCCAGCAGCTTAGTTGGCAGGACTGAAGCTTTCTTT.

The CDR3 DNA reads as TGTGCCAGCAGCCGTAATAGAGGCGGGAGTTCGCAGGAGCAGTACTTC. This codes for CASSRNRGGSSQEQYF. J is TRBJ2-7 and V is TRBV11-2; TRBD2 aligns across 7 bases. The CDR3 is 16 residues long. Germline V gene sequence: CDR1 SGHAT, CDR2 FQNNGV. V shed 5 bases and J 7 bases; nucleotides not matched to a gene: 17.

V is TRBV2 and J is TRBJ1-6; D gene uncertain. In germline, CDR1 is SNHLY, CDR2 FYNNEI. V gave up 2 bases and J gave up 7 bases, with 6 bases separating them. This CDR3 spans 13 amino acids. CDR3 sequence reads: CASSEMGNSPLHF. The CDR3 DNA reads as TGTGCCAGCAGTGAAATGGGAAATTCACCCCTCCACTTT.

The V call is TRBV5-4, the J call TRBJ2-5; tentative D call: TRBD1 (6 bases). Deletions cut 2 bases from V and 2 bases from J, with 10 bases between. The CDR3 length is 14 residues. The V gene's germline CDR1 is SGHNT and CDR2 YYREEE (reference sequence). CDR3 protein: CASSLGGEQETQYF. For the CDR3, the DNA is TGTGCCAGCAGCTTAGGGGGTGAGCAAGAGACCCAGTACTTC.

This CDR3 reads CASSPRGFNNEQFF. The DNA for the CDR3 is TGTGCCAGTAGTCCCAGGGGTTTCAACAATGAGCAGTTCTTC. V usage is TRBV19 and J usage is TRBJ2-1; a weak D match, TRBD1 (6 bases). The CDR3 spans 14 residues. CDR1 and CDR2 from the germline V gene are LNHDA and SQIVND (reference sequence). Trimming shortened V by 5 bases and J by 5 bases, and 13 bases separated the two germline ends.

A word on this clone: This specimen includes other DNA sequences encoding the same CDR3. CDR3 sequence reads: CASSLGGAGQPQHF. In DNA form, the CDR3 reads TGTGCCAGCAGCCTAGGGGGCGCCGGTCAGCCCCAGCATTTT. The chain links TRBV27 to TRBJ1-5, with 7 bases lining up with TRBD1. CDR1 and CDR2 from the germline V gene are MNHEY and SMNVEV (reference sequence). Trimming cost V 6 bases and J 6 bases; bases outside gene matches: 8. The CDR3 extends over 14 amino acids.

The chain links TRBV5-8 to TRBJ2-1; TRBD1 matches at 7 bases. J gave up 0 bases and V 3 bases, and 3 bases lay outside the gene matches. Germline V lookup: CDR1 SGHTS, CDR2 YDEGEE. The CDR3 has 15 residues. CDR3 residues: CASSSGQISYNEQFF. CDR3 sequence (DNA): TGTGCCAGCAGCTCGGGACAGATCTCCTACAATGAGCAGTTCTTC.

This chain joins TRBV27 and TRBJ2-1, with 10 nucleotides matching TRBD2. The germline CDR1 and CDR2 sequences are MNHEY and SMNVEV (reference sequence). The CDR3 consists of 15 residues. V was clipped by 1 base and J by 9 bases; unmatched bases: 6. The CDR3 region has the DNA TGTGCCAGCAGTTTATGGGCTAGCGGGAGTGGTGAGCAGTTCTTC. As protein: CASSLWASGSGEQFF.

The CDR3 sequence: CASSPDSNYGYTF. The CDR3 nucleotides read TGTGCCAGCTCACCCGACAGTAACTATGGCTACACCTTC. The V gene is TRBV18, the J gene TRBJ1-2, with D possibly TRBD1 on 5 matching bases. Deletions cut 3 bases from V and 1 base from J, with 6 bases between. Germline CDR1 and CDR2: KGHSH and LQKENI. The CDR3 runs 13 residues.

V usage is TRBV5-1 and J usage is TRBJ2-7, with TRBD2 identical over 7 bases. Trimming took 0 bases from V and 1 from J; bases not matched to a gene: 4. The CDR3 covers 15 residues. The V gene's germline CDR1 is SGHRS and CDR2 YFSETQ. CDR3 in DNA: TGCGCCAGCAGCTTGGTCGCGGGAGCGTCCTACGAGCAGTACTTC. Its translation: CASSLVAGASYEQYF.

This clone was recorded only once. One end of the junction is discordant with germline, which a read error may explain. The rearrangement uses TRBV13 and TRBJ2-7; 8 bases match TRBD2. This CDR3 is built from 16 residues. Germline V gene sequence: CDR1 PRHDT, CDR2 FYEKMQ (reference sequence). CDR3 bases: TGTGCCAGCAGCTTAGGAGACGGGAGGGCCTCCCACGAGCAGTACTTC. Protein: CASSLGDGRASHEQYF.

The chain links TRBV20-1 to TRBJ2-5; no clear D gene. Trimming pared 6 bases from V and 5 bases from J, leaving 10 bases between. This CDR3 spans 11 amino acids. Germline V gene data show CDR1 as DFQATT and CDR2 as SNEGSKA (reference sequence). CDR3 loop: CSAHIWETQYF. CDR3 DNA sequence: TGCAGTGCGCACATTTGGGAGACCCAGTACTTC.

V and J are TRBV27 and TRBJ1-2; D possibly corresponds to TRBD1 (5 bases). V was trimmed by 5 bases and J by 4 bases, leaving 14 bases between them. The CDR3 runs to 14 residues. Germline CDR1 MNHEY, CDR2 SMNVEV (reference sequence). Here the CDR3 DNA reads TGTGCCAGCAGTCTCAACGGGGACGGCTATGGCTACACCTTC. Amino acid sequence: CASSLNGDGYGYTF.

The chain carries TRBV19 and TRBJ2-2, with D perhaps matching TRBD2 (5 bases). V gave up 5 bases and J gave up 1 base, with 11 bases separating them. This CDR3 region has 15 residues. The germline CDR1 and CDR2 sequences are LNHDA and SQIVND (reference sequence). CDR3 DNA sequence: TGTGCCAGTAGTGATACTAGTATGAACACCGGGGAGCTGTTTTTT. Amino acids: CASSDTSMNTGELFF.

The genes are TRBV6-5 and TRBJ2-1, with TRBD1 as a possible D gene (6 bases). V was pared by 0 bases and J by 7 bases, with 13 bases between. CDR3 length: 15 amino acids. Germline V gene lookup returns CDR1 MNHEY and CDR2 SVGAGI. CDR3 amino acids: CASSYSQGRQNEQFF. CDR3 in DNA: TGTGCCAGCAGTTACTCACAGGGCCGACAGAATGAGCAGTTCTTC.

The chain is built from TRBV27 and TRBJ2-1; 10 nucleotides align to TRBD1. V lost 4 bases and J lost 7; bases outside the gene matches: 4. Germline assignment: CDR1 MNHEY and CDR2 SMNVEV (reference sequence). The CDR3 contains 14 residues. The CDR3 bases are TGTGCCAGCAGTTATCCGGACAGGGGGAATGAGCAGTTCTTC. Translating it yields CASSYPDRGNEQFF.

The V gene is TRBV5-1, the J gene TRBJ2-5, with D perhaps matching TRBD1 (6 bases). This CDR3 spans 15 amino acids. V lost 5 bases to trimming and J lost 1 base, with 15 bases between them. Germline CDR1 reads SGHRS; CDR2 reads YFSETQ. CDR3 in DNA: TGCGCCAGCAGACCTACCGGGACAACCCAAGAGACCCAGTACTTC. Encoded protein: CASRPTGTTQETQYF.

The gene calls are TRBV7-9 and TRBJ1-1; D may be TRBD1 (5 bases). With 6 bases removed from V and 5 bases from J, the gap between germline ends came to 16 bases. Germline assignment: CDR1 SEHNR and CDR2 FQNEAQ (reference sequence). CDR3 length equals 14 residues. The CDR3 DNA follows: TGTGCCAGCAGTCGGGACGGAGGGCCTACTGAAGCTTTCTTT. Amino acid sequence: CASSRDGGPTEAFF.

V gene TRBV5-1 combines with J gene TRBJ2-5; tentative D call: TRBD2 (5 bases). V was shortened by 3 bases and J by 5 bases, with 14 bases between the two germline ends. The germline V gene has CDR1 SGHRS and CDR2 YFSETQ. The CDR3 is 14 amino acids. The CDR3 nucleotides are TGCGCCAGCAGCTCCTCGTGGGAGAAGGAGACCCAGTACTTC. Translated: CASSSSWEKETQYF.

V gene TRBV28 combines with J gene TRBJ1-1, with a tentative D call TRBD1 (6 bases). The germline V gene encodes CDR1 MDHEN and CDR2 SYDVKM. Between the trimmed V and J ends, which lost 2 bases and 4 bases, there was a span of 11 bases. The CDR3 length is 14 residues. The chain's CDR3 is CASSLIAGATEAFF. CDR3 nucleotides: TGTGCCAGCAGTTTAATCGCAGGGGCCACTGAAGCTTTCTTT.

The rearrangement joins TRBV5-3 to TRBJ1-2; TRBD1 agrees at 8 bases. TRBV5-3 is marked as an open reading frame, function uncertain. The CDR3 runs 15 residues. V lost 4 bases, J lost 3 bases, and 8 bases stayed unmatched. The CDR3 bases are TGTGCCAGAAGCCCCACAGGGGGTCCTCACTATGGCTACACCTTC. Translation gives CARSPTGGPHYGYTF.

The chain couples TRBV10-3 to TRBJ2-2; D is uncertain. The CDR3 is 14 amino acids. Germline CDR1 is ENHRY and CDR2 is SYGVKD. V dropped 2 bases and J dropped 3 bases, with 7 bases sitting between them. CDR3: CAISENWDTGELFF. The CDR3 region has the DNA TGTGCCATCAGTGAGAACTGGGACACCGGGGAGCTGTTTTTT.

This CDR3 is CASGRWGNTGELFF. CDR3 coding DNA: TGTGCCAGCGGGAGGTGGGGGAACACCGGGGAGCTGTTTTTT. The genes are TRBV27 and TRBJ2-2, with D tentatively TRBD2 (6 bases). The length of the CDR3 is 14 residues. Deletions cut 8 bases from V and 1 base from J, with 11 bases between. The germline V gene has CDR1 MNHEY and CDR2 SMNVEV (reference sequence).

The chain is built from TRBV6-1 and TRBJ2-5; tentative D call: TRBD2 (5 bases). The CDR3 has 13 amino acids. V shed 7 bases and J shed 1 base, with 10 bases lying between them. Germline V lookup: CDR1 MNHNS, CDR2 SASEGT. CDR3 nucleotides: TGTGCCAGCATCCCCAGCGGCCAAGAGACCCAGTACTTC. Protein product: CASIPSGQETQYF.

A few counts support this clone. V and J are TRBV30 and TRBJ2-3; 16 bases align to TRBD2. J gave up 4 bases and V 2 bases, and 6 bases lay outside the gene matches. The germline CDR1 and CDR2 sequences are GTSNPN and SVGIG (reference sequence). The CDR3 runs 17 residues. In DNA form, the CDR3 reads TGTGCCTGGAGTCCGGGACTAGCGGGAGGGAGGGCAGATACGCAGTATTTT. This translates into CAWSPGLAGGRADTQYF. Full variable domain (remainder filled in from reference TRBV30 and TRBJ2-3): SQTIHQWPATLVQPVGSPLSLECTVEGTSNPNLYWYRQAAGRGLQLLFYSVGIGQISSEVPQNLSASRPQDRQFILSSKKLLLSDSGFYLCAWSPGLAGGRADTQYFGPGTRLTVL.

This chain uses TRBV4-1 with TRBJ1-4, with D uncertain. Trimming cost V 0 bases and J 7 bases, with 6 bases left between them. Germline V gene lookup returns CDR1 MGHRA and CDR2 YSYEKL. This CDR3 has 13 residues. This CDR3 reads CASSQDISEKLFF. For the CDR3, the DNA is TGCGCCAGCAGCCAAGATATCAGTGAAAAACTGTTTTTT.

This chain links TRBV6-5 with TRBJ2-3; the match to TRBD1 covers 11 bases. J lost 3 bases, V lost 5 bases, and 4 bases had no gene match. The CDR3 sequence is 15 residues long. The germline gives CDR1 MNHEY, CDR2 SVGAGI. CDR3 nucleotides: TGTGCCAGCAGTCTAGGACAGGGGGCTACAGATACGCAGTATTTT. This gives the protein CASSLGQGATDTQYF.

This rearrangement joins TRBV7-8 to TRBJ1-6, with TRBD1 matching 8 bases. Per germline, CDR1 SGHVS and CDR2 FQNEAQ. This CDR3 is built from 15 residues. The trim removed 5 bases at V and 7 bases at J, leaving 7 bases unmatched. The CDR3 loop is CASSGGQGGNSPLHF. CDR3 nucleotide sequence: TGTGCCAGCAGCGGCGGACAGGGTGGGAATTCACCCCTCCACTTT. Supplemented by reference TRBV7-8 and TRBJ1-6, the full variable domain reads GAGVSQSPRYKVAKRGQDVALRCDPISGHVSLFWYQQALGQGPEFLTYFQNEAQLDKSGLPSDRFFAERPEGSVSTLKIQRTQQEDSAVYLCASSGGQGGNSPLHFGNGTRLTVT.